The 6 T cell receptor beta chains below were found in one sample sequenced in a study of T cell responses to AZD1222 COVID-19 vaccine. Repertoires were generated with immunoSEQ multiplex PCR, while TCRdb's copy carries only in-frame clones and drops some. The table shows more than 100,000 clones, with 70% to 90% occurring only once. The starting material was peripheral blood, obtained on day 0 of AZD1222 vaccination. These receptor sequences come from an adult in good health.

The V gene is TRBV27, the J gene TRBJ1-1; 10 bases are a match to TRBD1. The trim removed 5 bases at V and 12 bases at J, leaving 9 bases unmatched. The CDR3 sequence is 13 residues long. Germline V lookup: CDR1 MNHEY, CDR2 SMNVEV (reference sequence). The CDR3, as DNA: TGTGCCAGCAGTCCGCGACAGGGGGCGCGACCTTTCTTT. The encoded protein is CASSPRQGARPFF.

The V and J genes are TRBV5-1 and TRBJ1-1; no clear D gene. V was clipped by 4 bases and J by 0 bases, with 10 bases between them. The CDR3 is 14 amino acids. Germline assignment: CDR1 SGHRS and CDR2 YFSETQ. The CDR3: CASSGRSVNTEAFF. Here the CDR3 DNA reads TGCGCCAGCAGCGGGCGGTCAGTGAACACTGAAGCTTTCTTT.

The chain carries TRBV12-3 or TRBV12-4 and TRBJ1-1; D call uncertain. V was pared by 7 bases and J by 1 base, with 10 bases between. The CDR3 sequence is 13 residues long. The CDR3 is CASTLRRNTEAFF. CDR3 nucleotide sequence: TGTGCCAGCACCTTGAGAAGGAACACTGAAGCTTTCTTT.

V gene TRBV15 combines with J gene TRBJ1-1; D perhaps matches TRBD1 (5 bases). Deletions cut 1 base from V and 2 bases from J, with 11 bases between. The CDR3 is 15 amino acids. Per the germline V gene, CDR1 is LNHNV and CDR2 is YYDKDF (reference sequence). Here the CDR3 reads CATSRGRQGNTEAFF. The DNA of the CDR3 is TGTGCCACCAGCAGAGGTAGGCAGGGAAACACTGAAGCTTTCTTT. The complete variable domain, with remaining parts taken from reference TRBV15 and TRBJ1-1, reads DAMVIQNPRYQVTQFGKPVTLSCSQTLNHNVMYWYQQKSSQAPKLLFHYYDKDFNNEADTPDNFQSRRPNTSFCFLDIRSPGLGDTAMYLCATSRGRQGNTEAFFGQGTRLTVV.

V and J are TRBV28 and TRBJ2-7; TRBD2 agrees at 7 bases. CDR3 length: 14 amino acids. Trimming at V came to 3 bases and at J to 0 bases, leaving 2 bases not matched to a gene. Germline loops: CDR1 MDHEN, CDR2 SYDVKM. CDR3 protein: CASSFGGSSYEQYF. Here the CDR3 DNA reads TGTGCCAGCAGTTTCGGCGGGAGCTCCTACGAGCAGTACTTC.

The rearrangement joins TRBV12-3 or TRBV12-4 to TRBJ1-1; the D gene is possibly TRBD1 (6 bases). This CDR3 is built from 13 residues. V was pared by 3 bases and J by 7 bases, with 12 bases between. DNA of the CDR3: TGTGCCAGCAGTTTTCTACAGGGAGGTGAAGCTTTCTTT. The encoded protein is CASSFLQGGEAFF.